This T cell receptor (beta chain) was identified in a study of T-cell memory formation after mild COVID-19. General study points: Second-wave clones that peaked on day 37 lacked confirmed SARS-CoV-2 specificity. Clones that shrank (day 15 to 85) were balanced CD4/CD8, whereas later expanders leaned CD4+.

The CDR3 sequence is 16 residues long. The ends were cut back, 2 bases at V and 6 bases at J, with 17 bases in the middle. Remarks on this clonotype: Its matching antigen is unknown.

5'RACE, which relied on constant-segment primers, yielded TCR alpha and TCR beta cDNA libraries carrying sample barcodes and UMIs. MiXCR, run by TCRdb on the 5' RACE reads, gives a single entry per CDR3 protein. The repertoire includes roughly 110,000 distinct CDR3 sequences, around 12% of them detected once, and 27% sits in the top ten. The sequence was obtained from an adult woman who had mild COVID-19 (a few samples of this study predate the infection). Cell type and time point are not known. The chain is built from TRBV12-3 or TRBV12-4 and TRBJ2-4; D is possibly TRBD2 (5 bases). The sample was PBMCs or a T cell subset sorted from them (not recorded which). The CDR3, as DNA: TGTGCCAGCAGTTTACTTCTGGGCGGGTGGGGAAACATTCAGTACTTC. This codes for CASSLLLGGWGNIQYF.